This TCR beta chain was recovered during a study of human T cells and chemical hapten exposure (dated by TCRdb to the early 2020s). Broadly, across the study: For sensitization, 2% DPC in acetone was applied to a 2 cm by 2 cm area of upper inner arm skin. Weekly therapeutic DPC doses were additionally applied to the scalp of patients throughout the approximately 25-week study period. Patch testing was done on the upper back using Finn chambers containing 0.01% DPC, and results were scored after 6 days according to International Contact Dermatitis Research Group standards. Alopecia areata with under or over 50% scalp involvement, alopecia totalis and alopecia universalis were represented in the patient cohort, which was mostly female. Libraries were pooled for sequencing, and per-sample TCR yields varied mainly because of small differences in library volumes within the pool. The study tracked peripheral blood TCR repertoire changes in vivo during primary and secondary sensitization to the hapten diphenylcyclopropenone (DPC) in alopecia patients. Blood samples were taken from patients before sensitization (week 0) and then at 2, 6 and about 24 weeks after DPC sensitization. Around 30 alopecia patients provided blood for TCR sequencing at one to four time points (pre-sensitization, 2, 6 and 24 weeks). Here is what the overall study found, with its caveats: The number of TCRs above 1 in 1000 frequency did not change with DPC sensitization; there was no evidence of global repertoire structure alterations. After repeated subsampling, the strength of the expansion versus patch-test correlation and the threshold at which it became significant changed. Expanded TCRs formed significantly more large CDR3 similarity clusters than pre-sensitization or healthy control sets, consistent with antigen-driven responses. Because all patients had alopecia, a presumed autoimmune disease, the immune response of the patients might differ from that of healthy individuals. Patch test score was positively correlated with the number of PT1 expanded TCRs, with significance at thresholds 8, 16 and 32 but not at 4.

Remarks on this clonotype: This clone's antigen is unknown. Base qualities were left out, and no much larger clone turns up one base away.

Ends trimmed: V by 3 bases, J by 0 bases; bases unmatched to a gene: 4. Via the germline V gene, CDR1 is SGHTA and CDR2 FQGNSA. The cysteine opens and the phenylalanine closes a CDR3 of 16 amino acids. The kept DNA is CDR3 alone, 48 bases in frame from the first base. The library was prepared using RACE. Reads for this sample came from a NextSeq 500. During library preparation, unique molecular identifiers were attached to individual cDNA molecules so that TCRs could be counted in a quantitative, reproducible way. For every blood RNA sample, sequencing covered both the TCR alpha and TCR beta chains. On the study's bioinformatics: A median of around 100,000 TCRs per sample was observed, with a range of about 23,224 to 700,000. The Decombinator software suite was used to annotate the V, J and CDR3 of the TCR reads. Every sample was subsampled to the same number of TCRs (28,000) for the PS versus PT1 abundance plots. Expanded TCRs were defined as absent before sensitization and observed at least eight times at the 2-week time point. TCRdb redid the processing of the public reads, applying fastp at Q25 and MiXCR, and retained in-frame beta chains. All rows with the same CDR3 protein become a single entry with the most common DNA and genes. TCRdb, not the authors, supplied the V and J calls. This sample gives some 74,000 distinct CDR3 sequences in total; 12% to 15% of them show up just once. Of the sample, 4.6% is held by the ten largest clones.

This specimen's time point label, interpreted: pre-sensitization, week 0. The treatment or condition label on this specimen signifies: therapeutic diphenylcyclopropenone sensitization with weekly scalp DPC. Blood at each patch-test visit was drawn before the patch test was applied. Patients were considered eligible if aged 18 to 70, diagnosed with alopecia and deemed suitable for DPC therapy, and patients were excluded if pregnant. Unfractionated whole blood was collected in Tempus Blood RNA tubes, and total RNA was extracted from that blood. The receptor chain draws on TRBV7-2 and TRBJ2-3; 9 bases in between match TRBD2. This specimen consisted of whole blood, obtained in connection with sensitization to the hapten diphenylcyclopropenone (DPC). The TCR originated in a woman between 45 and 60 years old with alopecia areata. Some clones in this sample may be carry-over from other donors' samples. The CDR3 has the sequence CASSFSGGSSTDTQYF. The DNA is TGTGCCAGCAGCTTTAGCGGGGGAAGTAGCACAGATACGCAGTATTTT.